The rows below give T cell receptor beta chains drawn from one sample of a study of blood T cell repertoires in COVID-19. Some clones are missing from TCRdb's copy, which holds only in-frame ones; the method was immunoSEQ multiplex PCR. The data hold 95,000 to 150,000 clones, with 60% to 85% observed a single time. Sample: peripheral blood. These receptors all stem from a man in his sixties or seventies with acute or convalescent COVID-19. Both conserved end residues are part of each CDR3. Each record gives: J gene, D gene, clone size, V gene, CDR3 DNA, CDR3 protein. A D gene is named only where the DNA matches it firmly. Clone size appears in some rows only: once, few, many, or a class for an expanded clone.

J gene: TRBJ2-5
D gene: NA
clone size: NA
V gene: TRBV19
CDR3 DNA: TGTGCCAGTAGTATTTATGGCGGCAAGTTTCAAGAGACCCAGTACTTC
CDR3 protein: CASSIYGGKFQETQYF

J gene: TRBJ1-2
D gene: NA
clone size: NA
V gene: TRBV9
CDR3 DNA: TGTGCCAGCAGCGTAGCTGTAGCTCCTTATGGCTACACCTTC
CDR3 protein: CASSVAVAPYGYTF

J gene: TRBJ1-2
D gene: TRBD1
clone size: NA
V gene: TRBV18
CDR3 DNA: TGTGCCAGCTCACCGACGAAACAGGGGTCTGAGGGCTACACCTTC
CDR3 protein: CASSPTKQGSEGYTF

J gene: TRBJ2-7
D gene: TRBD2
clone size: NA
V gene: TRBV28
CDR3 DNA: TGTGCCAGCACCCTTCAACTAGCGGGTTACGAGCAGTACTTC
CDR3 protein: CASTLQLAGYEQYF

J gene: TRBJ2-3
D gene: TRBD1
clone size: NA
V gene: TRBV6-4
CDR3 DNA: TGTGCCAGCAGTGAACGGGCAGGACAGGGTTCGGCAGATACGCAGTATTTT
CDR3 protein: CASSERAGQGSADTQYF

J gene: TRBJ2-1
D gene: TRBD1
clone size: NA
V gene: TRBV7-3
CDR3 DNA: TGTGCCAGCAGCACACAGACAGGGGGGAATGAGCAGTTCTTC
CDR3 protein: CASSTQTGGNEQFF

J gene: TRBJ2-7
D gene: NA
clone size: NA
V gene: TRBV9
CDR3 DNA: TGTGCCAGCAGCGTAGCCGGCGGGGACTACGAGCAGTACTTC
CDR3 protein: CASSVAGGDYEQYF

J gene: TRBJ2-7
D gene: NA
clone size: NA
V gene: TRBV18
CDR3 DNA: TGTGCCAGCTCATCATCCTCCTACGAGCAGTACTTC
CDR3 protein: CASSSSSYEQYF

J gene: TRBJ2-1
D gene: TRBD2
clone size: NA
V gene: TRBV14
CDR3 DNA: TGTGCCAGCAGCCCCACCCCAACTAGCGGGGATCGAAATGAGCAGTTCTTC
CDR3 protein: CASSPTPTSGDRNEQFF

J gene: TRBJ2-1
D gene: NA
clone size: NA
V gene: TRBV11-2
CDR3 DNA: TGTGCCATCCCTGGCCGGAGCTCCTACAATGAGCAGTTCTTC
CDR3 protein: CAIPGRSSYNEQFF

J gene: TRBJ2-5
D gene: NA
clone size: NA
V gene: TRBV3-1/TRBV3-2
CDR3 DNA: TGTGCCAGCAGCCAAGAATTGCGGAGGGACTCGTACCAAGAGACCCAGTACTTC
CDR3 protein: CASSQELRRDSYQETQYF

J gene: TRBJ2-3
D gene: TRBD2
clone size: once
V gene: TRBV20-1
CDR3 DNA: TGCAGTGCTAGTCCGCGGGGGGCAAGCACAGATACGCAGTATTTT
CDR3 protein: CSASPRGASTDTQYF

J gene: TRBJ1-6
D gene: NA
clone size: few
V gene: TRBV18
CDR3 DNA: TGTGCCAGCTCACCACGACATTTGAATAATTCACCCCTCCACTTT
CDR3 protein: CASSPRHLNNSPLHF

J gene: TRBJ2-7
D gene: NA
clone size: NA
V gene: TRBV18
CDR3 DNA: TGTGCCAGCTCACCACCTTCCCTTACGGGGTTCGGCTACGAGCAGTACTTC
CDR3 protein: CASSPPSLTGFGYEQYF

J gene: TRBJ2-7
D gene: NA
clone size: NA
V gene: TRBV29-1
CDR3 DNA: TGCAGCGTTGAAGTTTACGCGGCGCGGGGACTCTCCTACGAGCAGTACTTC
CDR3 protein: CSVEVYAARGLSYEQYF

J gene: TRBJ1-2
D gene: NA
clone size: NA
V gene: TRBV19
CDR3 DNA: TGTGCCAGTAGTCAGCTTCGGGCGGGCAGTGGCTACACCTTC
CDR3 protein: CASSQLRAGSGYTF

J gene: TRBJ2-1
D gene: TRBD2
clone size: few
V gene: TRBV7-7
CDR3 DNA: TGTGCCAGCAGCCCCCGGGGAGCGGGGGGATACAATGAGCAGTTCTTC
CDR3 protein: CASSPRGAGGYNEQFF

J gene: TRBJ1-5
D gene: NA
clone size: NA
V gene: TRBV18
CDR3 DNA: TGTGCCAGCTCACCCCTAGATAGCAATCAGCCCCAGCATTTT
CDR3 protein: CASSPLDSNQPQHF

J gene: TRBJ2-2
D gene: TRBD2
clone size: NA
V gene: TRBV18
CDR3 DNA: TGTGCCAGCTCACCCTCCCTAGCGGGGGGTAACACCGGGGAGCTGTTTTTT
CDR3 protein: CASSPSLAGGNTGELFF

J gene: TRBJ2-5
D gene: NA
clone size: NA
V gene: TRBV5-4
CDR3 DNA: TGTGCCAGCAGCCTACCCGGACTCCGGGAGACCCAGTACTTC
CDR3 protein: CASSLPGLRETQYF

J gene: TRBJ1-2
D gene: NA
clone size: few
V gene: TRBV5-1
CDR3 DNA: TGCGCCAGCAGCCTAAAACAGGGCCATGGCTACACCTTC
CDR3 protein: CASSLKQGHGYTF

J gene: TRBJ1-1
D gene: NA
clone size: NA
V gene: TRBV9
CDR3 DNA: TGTGCCAGCAGCACCCTTGGGGGGATAAACACTGAAGCTTTCTTT
CDR3 protein: CASSTLGGINTEAFF

J gene: TRBJ1-5
D gene: NA
clone size: NA
V gene: TRBV19
CDR3 DNA: TGTGCCAGTAGTATCGGCAGCGCTCAGCCCCAGCATTTT
CDR3 protein: CASSIGSAQPQHF

J gene: TRBJ1-6
D gene: NA
clone size: NA
V gene: TRBV19
CDR3 DNA: TGTGCCAGTAGTATGGAGGGTAATTCACCCCTCCACTTT
CDR3 protein: CASSMEGNSPLHF

J gene: TRBJ2-3
D gene: TRBD1
clone size: NA
V gene: TRBV19
CDR3 DNA: TGTGCCAGTAGTATCGGGACAGGGGTGACAGATACGCAGTATTTT
CDR3 protein: CASSIGTGVTDTQYF

J gene: TRBJ2-1
D gene: NA
clone size: few
V gene: TRBV19
CDR3 DNA: TGTGCCAGTAACCGTAACTTTTACAATGAGCAGTTCTTC
CDR3 protein: CASNRNFYNEQFF

J gene: TRBJ1-5
D gene: NA
clone size: NA
V gene: TRBV25-1
CDR3 DNA: TGTGCCAGCAGTGAAGGGGGACAAACAAATCAGCCCCAGCATTTT
CDR3 protein: CASSEGGQTNQPQHF

J gene: TRBJ2-3
D gene: NA
clone size: NA
V gene: TRBV5-4
CDR3 DNA: TGTGCCAGCGGCTTGGGGGGGCCGTCCCCAGATACGCAGTATTTT
CDR3 protein: CASGLGGPSPDTQYF

J gene: TRBJ1-1
D gene: NA
clone size: NA
V gene: TRBV5-1
CDR3 DNA: TGCGCCAGCAGCTTGGAGTGGGGGCACACTGAAGCTTTCTTT
CDR3 protein: CASSLEWGHTEAFF

J gene: TRBJ1-5
D gene: NA
clone size: NA
V gene: TRBV4-2
CDR3 DNA: TGTGCCAGCACTCTCTCCCAGGGTCAGCCCCAGCATTTT
CDR3 protein: CASTLSQGQPQHF

J gene: TRBJ1-1
D gene: TRBD1
clone size: NA
V gene: TRBV2
CDR3 DNA: TGTGCCAGCAGGCAGACAGGGGGGAACACTGAAGCTTTCTTT
CDR3 protein: CASRQTGGNTEAFF

J gene: TRBJ1-6
D gene: TRBD1
clone size: NA
V gene: TRBV7-8
CDR3 DNA: TGTGCCAGCAACCGACAGGGCGAATCACCCCTCCACTTT
CDR3 protein: CASNRQGESPLHF

J gene: TRBJ2-5
D gene: TRBD2
clone size: NA
V gene: TRBV2
CDR3 DNA: TGTGCCAGCAGTGAAGTGCGGGGGGGCCGAGAGACCCAGTACTTC
CDR3 protein: CASSEVRGGRETQYF

J gene: TRBJ1-1
D gene: NA
clone size: NA
V gene: TRBV7-6
CDR3 DNA: TGTGCCAGCAGCTACAGGGCGGCCCCCGTAGAGACTGAAGCTTTCTTT
CDR3 protein: CASSYRAAPVETEAFF

J gene: TRBJ2-5
D gene: NA
clone size: NA
V gene: TRBV13
CDR3 DNA: TGTGCCAGCAGCTTCCCCCAAGCGATCCAGTACTTC
CDR3 protein: CASSFPQAIQYF

J gene: TRBJ1-1
D gene: NA
clone size: few
V gene: TRBV4-3
CDR3 DNA: TGCGCCAGCAGCCAAGATCATCGGGTCTGGAACACTGAAGCTTTCTTT
CDR3 protein: CASSQDHRVWNTEAFF

J gene: TRBJ1-2
D gene: TRBD1
clone size: NA
V gene: TRBV5-6
CDR3 DNA: TGTGCCAGCAGCTACGAGGACAGGGAATTCTATGGCTACACCTTC
CDR3 protein: CASSYEDREFYGYTF

J gene: TRBJ2-1
D gene: TRBD1
clone size: NA
V gene: TRBV5-4
CDR3 DNA: TGTGCCAGCAGCTTGGGAGGGGGCGGTGATAATGAGCAGTTCTTC
CDR3 protein: CASSLGGGGDNEQFF

J gene: TRBJ2-3
D gene: TRBD1
clone size: NA
V gene: TRBV29-1
CDR3 DNA: TGCAGCGCTGACAGGGGCCGGGGTAGTGGTGGCACAGATACGCAGTATTTT
CDR3 protein: CSADRGRGSGGTDTQYF

J gene: TRBJ2-1
D gene: TRBD2
clone size: NA
V gene: TRBV25-1
CDR3 DNA: TGTGCCAGCAGTCCAGGCCCAACCGGGACTAGGTACAATGAGCAGTTCTTC
CDR3 protein: CASSPGPTGTRYNEQFF

J gene: TRBJ2-5
D gene: NA
clone size: NA
V gene: TRBV3-1/TRBV3-2
CDR3 DNA: TGTGCCAGCAGCTACACAGGGAACCCGCAAGAGACCCAGTACTTC
CDR3 protein: CASSYTGNPQETQYF

J gene: TRBJ1-2
D gene: NA
clone size: NA
V gene: TRBV5-5
CDR3 DNA: TGTGCCAGCAGTTGGGACTTCTATGGCTACACCTTC
CDR3 protein: CASSWDFYGYTF